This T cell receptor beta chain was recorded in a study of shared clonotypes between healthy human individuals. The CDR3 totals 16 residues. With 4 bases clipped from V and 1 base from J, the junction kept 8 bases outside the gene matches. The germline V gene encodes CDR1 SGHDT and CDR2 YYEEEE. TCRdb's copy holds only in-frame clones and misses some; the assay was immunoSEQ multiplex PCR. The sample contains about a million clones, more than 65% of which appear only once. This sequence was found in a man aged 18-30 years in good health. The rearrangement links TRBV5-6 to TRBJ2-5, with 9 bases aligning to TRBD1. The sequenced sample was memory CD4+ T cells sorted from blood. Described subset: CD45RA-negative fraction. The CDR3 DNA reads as TGTGCCAGCAGCACCGGGACAGGGAAAATCCAAGAGACCCAGTACTTC. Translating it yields CASSTGTGKIQETQYF.